The rows below give T cell receptor beta chains drawn from one sample of a study of OX40 agonist ivuxolimab in advanced cancers. Profiling relied on immunoSEQ multiplex PCR, and the TCRdb table lists in-frame clones only, not all of them. The sample lists around 44,000 clones; 89% were seen once. The sample here was CD4+ or CD8+ T cells sorted from blood, taken in a trial of the OX40 agonist ivuxolimab. The receptors stem from an adult with an advanced solid tumor such as melanoma, head and neck, liver or kidney cancer. Both conserved end residues are part of each CDR3. A D gene is named only where the DNA matches it firmly. The listing skips clone size in some rows; elsewhere it reads once, few, many or a size class.

>-|TRBV4-1|TRBJ1-1|-
CASSQDIDTEAFF
TGCGCCAGCAGCCAAGATATAGACACTGAAGCTTTCTTT
>-|TRBV6-5|TRBJ2-7|-
CASTKTGTPYEQYF
TGTGCCAGCACCAAGACAGGGACTCCCTACGAGCAGTACTTC
>-|TRBV2|TRBJ2-7|-
CAAARDTLYEQYF
TGTGCCGCAGCGCGGGACACCCTTTACGAGCAGTACTTC
>-|TRBV5-1|TRBJ2-3|-
CASSKEPIPAGSSDTQYF
TGCGCCAGCAGCAAAGAGCCCATTCCGGCGGGGTCGTCGGATACGCAGTATTTT
>-|TRBV6-5|TRBJ1-3|-
CASSFGDSRSGNTIYF
TGTGCCAGCAGTTTCGGCGACAGTCGCTCTGGAAACACCATATATTTT
>-|TRBV4-1|TRBJ1-2|-
CASSGAGTLYGYTF
TGCGCCAGCAGCGGCGCCGGGACACTCTATGGCTACACCTTC
>TRBD1|TRBV10-3|TRBJ1-3|-
CAIGTAGNTIYF
TGTGCCATTGGGACAGCTGGAAACACCATATATTTT
>-|TRBV19|TRBJ2-5|few
CASSLRYGGETQYF
TGTGCCAGTAGCCTTAGGTATGGGGGAGAGACCCAGTACTTC
>-|TRBV7-6|TRBJ2-7|-
CASSLYSAGASYEQYF
TGTGCCAGCAGCCTATATTCGGCGGGGGCCTCCTACGAGCAGTACTTC
>-|TRBV5-6|TRBJ1-2|-
CASSLGAGYTF
TGTGCCAGCAGCTTGGGGGCTGGCTACACCTTC
>-|TRBV7-9|TRBJ1-1|few
CASYQGRANTEAFF
TGTGCCAGCTATCAAGGCAGAGCGAACACTGAAGCTTTCTTT
>-|TRBV5-1|TRBJ2-6|-
CASSLGFGGANVLTF
TGCGCCAGCAGCTTGGGGTTTGGTGGGGCCAACGTCCTGACTTTC
>-|TRBV7-9|TRBJ1-2|-
CASSLTDNYGYTF
TGTGCCAGCAGCCTGACGGATAACTATGGCTACACCTTC
>-|TRBV28|TRBJ2-1|-
CASIVAGGDNEQFF
TGTGCCAGCATCGTGGCAGGGGGGGACAATGAGCAGTTCTTC
>-|TRBV7-2|TRBJ2-3|-
CASSLAPDTQYF
TGTGCCAGCAGCTTAGCCCCAGATACGCAGTATTTT
>-|TRBV10-2|TRBJ1-6|-
CASSEFRGADNSPLHF
TGCGCCAGCAGTGAGTTTAGGGGGGCTGATAATTCACCCCTCCACTTT
>TRBD1|TRBV19|TRBJ1-6|-
CASSPDRGSSPLHF
TGTGCCAGTAGCCCAGACAGGGGGTCTTCACCCCTCCACTTT
>-|TRBV5-5|TRBJ1-5|-
CASSFFGDSNQPQHF
TGTGCCAGCAGCTTTTTCGGGGATAGCAATCAGCCCCAGCATTTT
>TRBD1|TRBV13|TRBJ1-6|-
CASSEGALNSPLHF
TGTGCCAGCAGCGAGGGGGCGCTTAATTCACCCCTCCACTTT
>-|TRBV10-3|TRBJ2-7|once
CAISESGQKYEQYF
TGTGCCATCAGTGAGTCAGGACAGAAGTACGAGCAGTACTTC
>-|TRBV7-6|TRBJ2-2|once
CASSFGGSRTGELFF
TGTGCCAGCAGCTTCGGGGGCTCGCGCACCGGGGAGCTGTTTTTT
>-|TRBV5-4|TRBJ1-4|-
CASSLTGRNEKLFF
TGTGCCAGCAGCTTGACAGGGCGTAATGAAAAACTGTTTTTT
>-|TRBV5-1|TRBJ2-3|-
CASSFAPGRSTDTQYF
TGCGCCAGCAGCTTTGCACCAGGGAGGAGCACAGATACGCAGTATTTT
>-|TRBV5-1|TRBJ2-3|-
CASSIGLTDTQYF
TGCGCCAGCAGCATAGGCCTCACAGATACGCAGTATTTT
>-|TRBV10-3|TRBJ1-4|-
CAISESVEKLFF
TGTGCCATCAGTGAGTCGGTTGAAAAACTGTTTTTT
>TRBD1|TRBV6-1|TRBJ1-4|once
CASSEMGQGYFTNEKLFF
TGTGCCAGCAGTGAAATGGGACAGGGTTATTTTACTAATGAAAAACTGTTTTTT
>-|TRBV11-3|TRBJ2-7|-
CASKLGVDEQYF
TGTGCCAGCAAATTAGGGGTGGACGAGCAGTACTTC
>TRBD1|TRBV4-1|TRBJ2-7|-
CASSQVPGGIGEQYF
TGCGCCAGCAGCCAAGTACCAGGGGGCATAGGCGAGCAGTACTTC
>-|TRBV27|TRBJ1-1|-
CASSLNGGEDTEAFF
TGTGCCAGCAGTCTTAACGGTGGGGAGGACACTGAAGCTTTCTTT
>TRBD1|TRBV5-1|TRBJ2-1|once
CASSLKTPGGDEQFF
TGCGCCAGCAGCTTAAAAACACCAGGGGGCGATGAGCAGTTCTTC
>-|TRBV6-5|TRBJ1-4|-
CASSRTGNANEKLFF
TGTGCCAGCAGTCGAACAGGGAACGCTAATGAAAAACTGTTTTTT
>-|TRBV18|TRBJ2-5|-
CASSLAGRQETQYF
TGTGCCAGCTCCCTAGCCGGACGGCAAGAGACCCAGTACTTC
>TRBD1|TRBV5-8|TRBJ1-1|-
CASSLGQGEATEAFF
TGTGCCAGCAGCTTGGGACAGGGGGAGGCCACTGAAGCTTTCTTT
>-|TRBV6-4|TRBJ1-5|-
CASSAENHSNQPQHF
TGTGCCAGCAGTGCGGAGAATCATAGCAATCAGCCCCAGCATTTT
>TRBD1|TRBV20-1|TRBJ1-4|-
CSARTGEKLFF
TGCAGTGCTAGGACAGGGGAGAAACTGTTTTTT
>-|TRBV5-4|TRBJ2-5|-
CASSLVPGPETQYF
TGTGCCAGCAGCTTGGTTCCGGGGCCAGAGACCCAGTACTTC
>-|TRBV7-2|TRBJ2-5|-
CASSKGGHGETQYF
TGTGCCAGCAGCAAGGGGGGCCATGGAGAGACCCAGTACTTC
>-|TRBV9|TRBJ1-1|-
CASSALGLAGVTEAFF
TGTGCCAGCAGCGCCCTGGGCTTGGCGGGGGTCACTGAAGCTTTCTTT
>-|TRBV7-9|TRBJ2-7|-
CASSPVARGGEQYF
TGTGCCAGCAGCCCCGTCGCCAGGGGGGGAGAGCAGTACTTC
>TRBD1|TRBV29-1|TRBJ1-2|-
CSVERGQGAQGYTF
TGCAGCGTTGAAAGGGGACAGGGGGCGCAAGGCTACACCTTC
>TRBD2|TRBV4-3|TRBJ2-1|-
CASSQVELAGHNEQFF
TGCGCCAGCAGCCAGGTGGAGCTAGCGGGGCACAATGAGCAGTTCTTC
>-|TRBV29-1|TRBJ1-1|-
CSVYAGGNTEAFF
TGCAGCGTCTACGCGGGGGGGAACACTGAAGCTTTCTTT